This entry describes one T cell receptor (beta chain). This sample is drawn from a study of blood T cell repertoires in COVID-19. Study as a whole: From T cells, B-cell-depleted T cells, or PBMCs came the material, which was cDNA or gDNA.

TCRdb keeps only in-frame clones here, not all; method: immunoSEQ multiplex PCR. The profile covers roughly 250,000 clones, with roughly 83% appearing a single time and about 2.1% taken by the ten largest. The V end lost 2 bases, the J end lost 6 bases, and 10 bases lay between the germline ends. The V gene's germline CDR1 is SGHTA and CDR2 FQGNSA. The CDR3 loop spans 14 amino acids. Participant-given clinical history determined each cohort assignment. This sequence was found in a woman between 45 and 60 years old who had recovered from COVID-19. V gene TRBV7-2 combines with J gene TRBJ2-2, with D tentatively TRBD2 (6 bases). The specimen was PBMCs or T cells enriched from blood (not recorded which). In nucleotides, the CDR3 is TGTGCCAGCAGCTTACGACGGGGGTCCGGGGAGCTGTTTTTT. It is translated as CASSLRRGSGELFF.